The rows below give T cell receptor beta chains drawn from one sample of a study of blood T cell repertoires in COVID-19. Clones were read by immunoSEQ multiplex PCR, and TCRdb kept only the in-frame ones, dropping some. The table lists tens of thousands of clones, around 80% of them singletons. Material for sequencing was peripheral blood. These receptors were taken from a man aged 55 to 70 with acute or convalescent COVID-19. The CDR3 runs from the conserved cysteine through the conserved F or W. Fields, in order: CDR3 length, D gene, clone size, J gene, V gene, CDR3 DNA, CDR3 protein. D genes are given only for firm matches. Only part of the rows carry a size: once, few, many, or a class if the clone is expanded.

>14|-|-|TRBJ1-4|TRBV18
TGTGCCAGCTCACCAAGGGGCTCTAATGAAAAACTGTTTTTT
CASSPRGSNEKLFF
>16|-|-|TRBJ2-1|TRBV18
TGTGCCAGCACCCGGGAGAAGACCCCCTCCTACAATGAGCAGTTCTTC
CASTREKTPSYNEQFF
>15|TRBD2|-|TRBJ2-1|TRBV7-2
TGTGCCAGCAGCTTCCCCACGGGGGGAGGTAGTGAGCAGTTCTTC
CASSFPTGGGSEQFF
>14|-|-|TRBJ2-3|TRBV10-3
TGTGCCATCAAGGAGAGCTCTAGCACAGATACGCAGTATTTT
CAIKESSSTDTQYF
>13|-|-|TRBJ1-1|TRBV5-1
TGCGCCAGCAGCTTGGAACTAAACACTGAAGCTTTCTTT
CASSLELNTEAFF
>16|-|-|TRBJ2-2|TRBV19
TGTGCCAGTACTCCAACTACAACTCTTAACACCGGGGAGCTGTTTTTT
CASTPTTTLNTGELFF
>14|-|-|TRBJ2-1|TRBV6-2/TRBV6-3
TGTGCCAGCAGTTATGACAGCTCCTACAATGAGCAGTTCTTC
CASSYDSSYNEQFF
>15|TRBD1|-|TRBJ2-7|TRBV5-1
TGCGCCAGCAGAGTACCGGGACAGGGGAGCCACGAGCAGTACTTC
CASRVPGQGSHEQYF
>14|-|-|TRBJ2-7|TRBV5-1
TGCGCCAGCAGCTTGGACCAGGGTTCCTACGAGCAGTACTTC
CASSLDQGSYEQYF
>14|-|-|TRBJ2-7|TRBV27
TGTGCCAGCAGTTTGATGGGCGCTTCCTACGAGCAGTACTTC
CASSLMGASYEQYF
>18|-|-|TRBJ2-7|TRBV18
TGTGCCAGCTCACCGAGGGCCTTACTACAGGGAGAGAAAGACGAGCAGTACTTC
CASSPRALLQGEKDEQYF
>15|TRBD1|-|TRBJ2-3|TRBV14
TGTGCCAGCAGCCTAACAGGGGGCCTTACAGATACGCAGTATTTT
CASSLTGGLTDTQYF
>14|TRBD2|-|TRBJ2-1|TRBV7-2
TGTGCCAGCAGCCTCGGTCTAGCGGGTAATGAGCAGTTCTTC
CASSLGLAGNEQFF
>17|TRBD2|-|TRBJ2-3|TRBV5-8
TGTGCCAGCAGCAAATCCGGGACTAGCGTAAGCACAGATACGCAGTATTTT
CASSKSGTSVSTDTQYF
>15|TRBD1|-|TRBJ2-3|TRBV7-2
TGTGCCAGCAGCTTAATGGGCAGGGGGTCCGATACGCAGTATTTT
CASSLMGRGSDTQYF
>14|TRBD2|-|TRBJ2-5|TRBV18
TGTGCCAGCTCACCGGGACTAGGTGAAGAGACCCAGTACTTC
CASSPGLGEETQYF
>14|-|few|TRBJ2-1|TRBV28
TGTGCCAGCAGAGCGAACTCACCCTACAATGAGCAGTTCTTC
CASRANSPYNEQFF
>15|-|-|TRBJ2-1|TRBV14
TGTGCCAGCAGCTTCCGTATTTCGGTGGACAATGAGCAGTTCTTC
CASSFRISVDNEQFF
>17|TRBD2|few|TRBJ2-2|TRBV13
TGTGCCAGCAGCCCACCCCCAAGCGGGACCGACACCGGGGAGCTGTTTTTT
CASSPPPSGTDTGELFF
>14|-|-|TRBJ1-5|TRBV9
TGTGCCAGCAGCGTAGGAGCGGGGGCTCAGCCCCAGCATTTT
CASSVGAGAQPQHF
>15|TRBD1|-|TRBJ2-5|TRBV7-2
TGTGCCAGCAGCTTATTTCAGGACAGGGGGGGGACCCAGTACTTC
CASSLFQDRGGTQYF
>13|-|once|TRBJ2-1|TRBV7-9
TGTGCCAGCAGCCCGAGTACGTTTGGTGAGCAGTTCTTC
CASSPSTFGEQFF
>20|TRBD2|-|TRBJ2-5|TRBV10-3
TGTGCCATCAGTGCTCAAGGACAGACCGGGACTAGCGGGAGTAGGGAGACCCAGTACTTC
CAISAQGQTGTSGSRETQYF
>14|TRBD1|-|TRBJ2-1|TRBV28
TGTGCCACCCAACAGGGGAACTCCTACAATGAGCAGTTCTTC
CATQQGNSYNEQFF
>13|TRBD2|few|TRBJ2-4|TRBV5-1
TGCGCCAGCAGCCTAGCGGCCATAAACATTCAGTACTTC
CASSLAAINIQYF
>14|-|-|TRBJ2-7|TRBV9
TGTGCCAGCAGCTTGAGTGGCGGGGTAGGAGAGCAGTACTTC
CASSLSGGVGEQYF
>16|TRBD1|once|TRBJ2-2|TRBV18
TGTGCCAGCTCAACAGAGACAGGGCGAAACACCGGGGAGCTGTTTTTT
CASSTETGRNTGELFF
>14|TRBD1|-|TRBJ1-2|TRBV7-2
TGTGCCAGCAGCACGACCGGGACAGCCTATGGCTACACCTTC
CASSTTGTAYGYTF
>14|TRBD2|-|TRBJ2-7|TRBV29-1
TGCAGCGTAGCTCTAGCGGGAGTTTCGTACGAGCAGTACTTC
CSVALAGVSYEQYF
>15|TRBD1|once|TRBJ1-2|TRBV18
TGTGCCAGCTCACCAATCGACAGGGTATTAGATGGCTACACCTTC
CASSPIDRVLDGYTF